These 21 T cell receptor beta chains were sequenced from one sample in a study of somatic mutations in cytotoxic T cells in rheumatoid arthritis. Clones were sequenced by immunoSEQ multiplex PCR, and TCRdb holds only the in-frame ones, with some missing. Of about 4,200 clones in the sample, over 60% were seen once. Sequenced input: CD8+ T cells sorted from blood. The source is an adult with rheumatoid arthritis.

The chain couples TRBV7-9 to TRBJ2-7; D gene uncertain. This CDR3 is 13 amino acids long. Germline-derived CDR1 and CDR2 are SEHNR and FQNEAQ (reference sequence). Trimming cost V 6 bases and J 2 bases, with 11 bases left between them. As DNA, the CDR3 is TGTGCCAGCAGTCACTACGAAACCTACGAGCAGTACTTC. It codes for CASSHYETYEQYF.

Details on this clone: The junction differs from germline at one of its ends, possibly a read error. The chain carries TRBV15 and TRBJ1-2; tentatively, D is TRBD1 (5 bases). There are 15 residues in the CDR3. Germline V gene sequence: CDR1 LNHNV, CDR2 YYDKDF (reference sequence). Written as DNA, the CDR3 is TGTGCCACCAGCAGAGAACATGGGGGAAGGCCCGAGGTGATCTTC. Amino acid sequence: CATSREHGGRPEVIF.

The rearrangement links TRBV6-1 to TRBJ1-4, with a tentative D call TRBD1 (5 bases). In germline, CDR1 is MNHNS, CDR2 SASEGT. Trimming pared 3 bases from V and 3 bases from J, leaving 8 bases between. The CDR3 has 14 residues. The CDR3 region is CASSERGANEKLFF. Written as DNA, the CDR3 is TGTGCCAGCAGTGAGAGAGGGGCTAATGAAAAACTGTTTTTT.

The chain has TRBV27 and TRBJ2-3; tentative D call: TRBD1 (5 bases). The germline CDR1 and CDR2 sequences are MNHEY and SMNVEV (reference sequence). The CDR3 spans 14 residues. V was trimmed by 5 bases and J by 2 bases, leaving 11 bases between them. CDR3 sequence: CASSLRQFTDTQYF. In DNA, the CDR3 is TGTGCCAGCAGTCTACGACAGTTCACAGATACGCAGTATTTT.

The rearrangement links TRBV4-3 to TRBJ2-7; perhaps D is TRBD1 or TRBD2 (5 bases each). This CDR3 is 15 amino acids long. Germline values: CDR1 LGHNA, CDR2 YSLEER. Deletions cut 1 base from V and 1 base from J, with 11 bases between. The CDR3 DNA reads TGCGCCAGCAGCCAAGCGTGGGACCAGTCCTACGAGCAGTACTTC. It is translated as CASSQAWDQSYEQYF.

The chain has TRBV4-3 and TRBJ2-2, with D perhaps matching TRBD2 (5 bases). In germline, CDR1 is LGHNA, CDR2 YSLEER. V was trimmed by 1 base and J by 6 bases, leaving 12 bases between them. The CDR3 runs to 15 residues. CDR3 coding DNA: TGCGCCAGCAGCCAAGTCGTTTCGGGGTCCGGGGAGCTGTTTTTT. Its protein product is CASSQVVSGSGELFF.

The J gene is TRBJ2-7, the V gene TRBV4-3; D is ambiguous. Trimming pared 1 base from V and 0 bases from J, leaving 22 bases between. This CDR3 has 19 amino acids. Germline lookup yields CDR1 LGHNA and CDR2 YSLEER. CDR3 DNA sequence: TGCGCCAGCAGCCAAGCTTGGGCGACGGCCGGGCCAAGCTCCTACGAGCAGTACTTC. Residues: CASSQAWATAGPSSYEQYF.

V and J are TRBV4-3 and TRBJ1-5; possible D gene TRBD1, 6 bases. Trimming shortened V by 4 bases and J by 3 bases, and 13 bases separated the two germline ends. Germline V gives CDR1 LGHNA, CDR2 YSLEER. This CDR3 spans 15 amino acids. The CDR3 DNA follows: TGCGCCAGCAGCCTCACCACAGGGAACAATCAGCCCCAGCATTTT. It is translated as CASSLTTGNNQPQHF.

This sequence joins TRBV5-6 and TRBJ2-7, with unresolved D. Germline CDR1 SGHDT, CDR2 YYEEEE. Deletions cut 4 bases from V and 0 bases from J, with 17 bases between. The CDR3 runs to 16 residues. The CDR3 DNA reads as TGTGCCAGCAGCCCCGGCGCTGACCCGAGCTCCTACGAGCAGTACTTC. This gives the protein CASSPGADPSSYEQYF.

This clone was picked up a small number of times. The gene calls are TRBV7-9 and TRBJ2-7; TRBD1 is a possible D gene (6 bases). V lost 4 bases, J lost 6 bases, and 10 bases lay in between. Germline CDR1 SEHNR, CDR2 FQNEAQ (reference sequence). The CDR3 is made up of 12 amino acids. This CDR3 reads CASSSGVSEQYF. The DNA for the CDR3 is TGTGCCAGCAGCTCAGGGGTGTCCGAGCAGTACTTC.

V usage is TRBV9 and J usage is TRBJ2-7; D assignment may be TRBD1 or TRBD2 (5 bases each). From germline, CDR1 is SGDLS and CDR2 YYNGEE. Trimming took 3 bases from V and 0 from J, leaving 10 bases between them. The CDR3 runs 14 residues. CDR3 loop: CASSDGANSYEQYF. DNA of the CDR3: TGTGCCAGCAGCGACGGGGCAAACTCCTACGAGCAGTACTTC.

This chain connects TRBV29-1 to TRBJ2-2; D is undetermined. Germline assignment: CDR1 SQVTM and CDR2 ANQGSEA. The V gene lost 8 bases and the J gene lost 0 bases, with 10 bases spanning the gap. CDR3 length equals 13 residues. The CDR3 DNA is TGCAGCCTCCTGGCGCCGAACACCGGGGAGCTGTTTTTT. As protein: CSLLAPNTGELFF.

This clone was counted a single time. The J gene is TRBJ1-2, the V gene TRBV25-1; possibly TRBD1 for D (6 bases). V dropped 7 bases and J dropped 7 bases, with 16 bases sitting between them. Germline V gene lookup returns CDR1 MGHDK and CDR2 SYGVNS. The CDR3 runs to 13 residues. The CDR3 DNA is TGTGCCAGCACCCGGGGGGGCCCCTCTGGCTACACCTTC. This codes for CASTRGGPSGYTF.

There are a few counts of this clone. J is TRBJ2-7 and V is TRBV7-9; 7 nucleotides match TRBD1. Germline CDR1 SEHNR, CDR2 FQNEAQ (reference sequence). The CDR3 has 17 residues. V was clipped by 5 bases and J by 1 base; unmatched bases: 14. CDR3 nucleotides: TGTGCCAGCAGCCAAGGAGGTGTACAGGGGATTTCCTACGAGCAGTACTTC. This codes for CASSQGGVQGISYEQYF.

V is TRBV27 and J is TRBJ2-1; unclear D gene. V lost 0 bases and J lost 12, with 12 bases in between. This CDR3 contains 13 residues. Germline CDR1 reads MNHEY; CDR2 reads SMNVEV (reference sequence). The CDR3 DNA follows: TGTGCCAGCAGTTTATCTCCGTCACGTAGGCAGTTCTTC. Its translation is CASSLSPSRRQFF.

This sequence joins TRBV4-3 and TRBJ2-5; D possibly corresponds to TRBD1 (6 bases). The CDR3 contains 15 residues. Germline V gene sequence: CDR1 LGHNA, CDR2 YSLEER. With 1 base removed from V and 2 bases from J, the gap between germline ends came to 11 bases. The CDR3, as DNA: TGCGCCAGCAGCCAAGTAACAGGGCGTCAAGAGACCCAGTACTTC. It specifies CASSQVTGRQETQYF.

V usage is TRBV7-8 and J usage is TRBJ2-7; 11 positions agree with TRBD1. V shed 5 bases and J 2 bases; nucleotides not matched to a gene: 8. The CDR3 runs to 16 residues. The germline CDR1 and CDR2 sequences are SGHVS and FQNEAQ. The CDR3 DNA reads TGTGCCAGCAGCGTCCCCTCGGGACAGGGGGCCTACGAGCAGTACTTC. Its protein product is CASSVPSGQGAYEQYF. The full variable domain, with the rest looked up from reference TRBV7-8 and TRBJ2-7, is GAGVSQSPRYKVAKRGQDVALRCDPISGHVSLFWYQQALGQGPEFLTYFQNEAQLDKSGLPSDRFFAERPEGSVSTLKIQRTQQEDSAVYLCASSVPSGQGAYEQYFGPGTRLTVT.

The V gene is TRBV6-6, the J gene TRBJ2-5; 10 bases are a match to TRBD1. This CDR3 is built from 14 residues. Germline V CDR1 and CDR2: MNHNY, SVGAGI (reference sequence). V dropped 8 bases and J dropped 4; count of bases not matched to a gene: 7. CDR3 amino acids: CASSGQGSSETQYF. The CDR3 DNA sequence: TGTGCCAGCTCGGGACAGGGGTCATCAGAGACCCAGTACTTC.

This chain links TRBV30 with TRBJ2-5, with D tentatively TRBD1 (5 bases). The germline V and J ends were trimmed by 6 bases and 1 base, with 12 bases remaining between them. This CDR3 is 13 amino acids long. In germline, CDR1 is GTSNPN, CDR2 SVGIG (reference sequence). The CDR3 region is CACTGRSQETQYF. CDR3 in DNA: TGTGCCTGCACAGGCCGGTCCCAAGAGACCCAGTACTTC.

The chain recombines TRBV19 with TRBJ2-7, with 10 positions matching TRBD1. The V and J ends lost 6 bases and 5 bases, in that order; junction bases with no gene match: 10. The germline gives CDR1 LNHDA, CDR2 SQIVND (reference sequence). CDR3 length: 15 amino acids. The CDR3 nucleotides read TGTGCCAGTAGAAACCGTGGACAGGGGGGACACGAGCAGTACTTC. This codes for CASRNRGQGGHEQYF.

The chain is built from TRBV2 and TRBJ2-7, with no clear D. CDR3 length equals 12 residues. Trimming took off 4 bases at V and 5 bases at J, with 9 bases between the two ends. CDR1 and CDR2 (germline): SNHLY, FYNNEI. For the CDR3, the DNA is TGTGCCAGCAGTGGTAGGACGAACGAGCAGTACTTC. It is translated as CASSGRTNEQYF.